This T cell receptor (beta chain) was captured in a study of blood T cell repertoires in COVID-19. Per the original data handling: Quantification of nucleated cells was approximated via reference gene primer amplification. Data came from immunoSEQ multiplex PCR; TCRdb stores just in-frame clones and leaves some out. V, J and clone size were drawn from that table, and D and trimming were deduced from the DNA. The data contain 80,000 to 95,000 clones, 85% of them singletons. V lost 4 bases and J 3 bases, leaving 15 bases between the germline ends. This CDR3 region has 15 residues. Per the germline V gene, CDR1 is SGHAT and CDR2 is FQNNGV.

The sequence was collected from a woman aged 70 to 79 with acute or convalescent COVID-19. This chain connects TRBV11-2 to TRBJ1-1; TRBD1 is a possible D gene (5 bases). The sample consisted of peripheral blood. In nucleotides, the CDR3 is TGTGCCAGCAGCTCCGGCGCGGGGGTGGACACTGAAGCTTTCTTT. It is translated as CASSSGAGVDTEAFF. Full variable domain (missing parts from reference TRBV11-2 and TRBJ1-1): EAGVAQSPRYKIIEKRQSVAFWCNPISGHATLYWYQQILGQGPKLLIQFQNNGVVDDSQLPKDRFSAERLKGVDSTLKIQPAKLEDSAVYLCASSSGAGVDTEAFFGQGTRLTVV.